A selection of T cell receptor beta chains follows, all from one sample in a study of identical twins. A single record per CDR3 protein comes from TCRdb applying MiXCR to the 5' RACE reads. The sample holds about 240,000 distinct CDR3 sequences, 9.5% to 15% seen once. The same specimen was also included in a second study, on yellow fever vaccine responses in identical twins.

Specimen: memory (CD45RO+) T cells sorted from blood. All receptors come from a woman aged 18-35 years in good health. The CDR3 runs from the conserved cysteine through the conserved F or W. A D gene is named only where the DNA matches it firmly. Size tells how often a clone was seen (once, few, many) or the class of an expanded clone, and some rows leave it out.

v_call	j_call	d_call	clone_size	cdr3_nt	cdr3_aa
TRBV7-2	TRBJ2-7	NA	many	TGTGCCAGCAGCTTAGTAGGGACCTACGAGCAGTACTTC	CASSLVGTYEQYF
TRBV25-1	TRBJ2-3	TRBD2	NA	TGTGCCAGCAGTGGCCGGACTAGCGGGAGTACAGATACGCAGTATTTT	CASSGRTSGSTDTQYF
TRBV6-2/TRBV6-3	TRBJ2-5	NA	many	TGTGCCAGCAGTTACGCTGCAGGGCATCGAGAGACCCAGTACTTC	CASSYAAGHRETQYF
TRBV20-1	TRBJ1-1	NA	NA	TGCAGTGCCCCCTACAACACTGAAGCTTTCTTT	CSAPYNTEAFF
TRBV28	TRBJ1-2	TRBD1	NA	TGTGCCAGCAGATCCCTGGGGCGGGACAGGGAGAGCGGCTACACCTTC	CASRSLGRDRESGYTF
TRBV12-3/TRBV12-4	TRBJ2-5	NA	many	TGTGCCAGCAGTACCCGACAGGTTCAAGAGACCCAGTACTTC	CASSTRQVQETQYF
TRBV7-8	TRBJ2-7	TRBD2	many	TGTGCCAGCAGCCCCTACGGGACTAGCGGCGAGCAGTACTTC	CASSPYGTSGEQYF
TRBV7-9	TRBJ2-3	NA	NA	TGTGCCAGCAGCTTCCCGAATACGCAGTATTTT	CASSFPNTQYF
TRBV20-1	TRBJ1-5	NA	many	TGCAGTGCTAGACAGGATAGCAATCAGCCCCAGCATTTT	CSARQDSNQPQHF
TRBV29-1	TRBJ2-2	TRBD1	few	TGCAGCGTACTACCGGGACAGGGAATAGGCGGGGAGCTGTTTTTT	CSVLPGQGIGGELFF
TRBV12-3/TRBV12-4	TRBJ2-7	NA	NA	TGTGCCAGCAGTTTAGGCCGGGGACTTCTCTTC	CASSLGRGLLF
TRBV19	TRBJ2-7	TRBD1	once	TGTGCCAGTTCAACCGGGACAGGGGACTACGAGCAGTACTTC	CASSTGTGDYEQYF
TRBV7-2	TRBJ2-5	NA	NA	TGTGCCAGCAGCTCCAGTGCTGGGGAGACCCAGTACTTC	CASSSSAGETQYF
TRBV2	TRBJ2-1	TRBD2	NA	TGTGCCAGCAGTTTGACTAGCGGGGGTACCTACAATGAGCAGTTCTTC	CASSLTSGGTYNEQFF
TRBV5-1	TRBJ1-1	TRBD1	many	TGCGCCAGCAACTCCGGGACAGGGATGAACACTGAAGCTTTCTTT	CASNSGTGMNTEAFF
TRBV12-3/TRBV12-4	TRBJ2-1	NA	NA	TGTGCCAGCAGGAGGGGAGGCGAGCAGTTCTTC	CASRRGGEQFF
TRBV15	TRBJ2-7	TRBD1	few	TGTGCCACCAGCAGAGAGACAGGGAGGCAGTACTTC	CATSRETGRQYF
TRBV2	TRBJ2-2	TRBD1	few	TGTGCCAGCAGTGAATACGTAGGGGGCGCGAACACCGGGGAGCTGTTTTTT	CASSEYVGGANTGELFF
TRBV5-1	TRBJ2-3	NA	many	TGCGCCAGCACGCCCAGGGTTTTAGCTACCACAGATACGCAGTATTTT	CASTPRVLATTDTQYF
TRBV7-8	TRBJ2-2	NA	few	TGTGCCAGCAGTCCTACCTGGGACTCCCCTACTGGGGAGCTGTTTTTT	CASSPTWDSPTGELFF
TRBV12-3/TRBV12-4	TRBJ2-7	NA	few	TGTGCCAGCAGGCTTTTTCGGGACGGCTCCTACGAGCAGTACTTC	CASRLFRDGSYEQYF
TRBV19	TRBJ2-5	TRBD2	NA	TGTGCCAGTAGTATCGGACTAGGTGGGGAGACCCAGTACTTC	CASSIGLGGETQYF
TRBV7-3	TRBJ1-6	NA	NA	TGTGCCAGCAGCTTAAACCGGGCAGATTCACCCCTCCACTTT	CASSLNRADSPLHF
TRBV12-3/TRBV12-4	TRBJ2-5	NA	many	TGTGCCAGCAGCTCGAGAGAAGGGGAGACCCAGTACTTC	CASSSREGETQYF
TRBV5-1	TRBJ2-5	NA	NA	TGCGCCAGCAGCTTAAGTGATCATCAGACCGCCTCGGAGACCCAGTACTTC	CASSLSDHQTASETQYF
TRBV7-9	TRBJ2-3	TRBD1	few	TGTGCCAGCAGCGAGGATCGGGACAGACGCACAGATACGCAGTATTTT	CASSEDRDRRTDTQYF
TRBV11-3	TRBJ2-1	NA	NA	TGTGCCAGCAGCTTAGGTGAGGGGATGCAGTTCTTC	CASSLGEGMQFF
TRBV6-2/TRBV6-3	TRBJ2-7	TRBD2	few	TGTGCCAGCAGTCGACAAACACCCGGGACTAGGAGCGAGCAGTACTTC	CASSRQTPGTRSEQYF
TRBV7-2	TRBJ2-7	NA	NA	TGTGCCAGCAGCTTAGTTGGCGGGTCGTCCTACGAGCAGTACTTC	CASSLVGGSSYEQYF
TRBV10-2	TRBJ2-3	TRBD2	many	TGCGCCAGCAGACCGGGACTAGCGGGCGGGGATACGCAGTATTTT	CASRPGLAGGDTQYF
TRBV12-3/TRBV12-4	TRBJ1-4	NA	NA	TGTGCCAGCAGTCCACGCGGTACGGCTAATGAAAAACTGTTTTTT	CASSPRGTANEKLFF
TRBV3-1	TRBJ2-3	NA	few	TGTGCCAGCAGCCAAAGGTATCGGGATACGCAGTATTTT	CASSQRYRDTQYF
TRBV20-1	TRBJ1-6	NA	NA	TGCAGTGCTAGAGACCAAGGGTATTCACCCCTCCACTTT	CSARDQGYSPLHF
TRBV4-2	TRBJ2-5	NA	NA	TGTGCCAGCAGCCAGGACCCATACAAGACCCAGTACTTC	CASSQDPYKTQYF
TRBV11-2	TRBJ2-2	NA	NA	TGTGCCAGCAGCCGGGAGCCAGGGTACACCGGGGAGCTGTTTTTT	CASSREPGYTGELFF
TRBV16	TRBJ2-2	TRBD1	many	TGTGCCAGCAATGCCCCAGGGGGCTCTAACACCGGGGAGCTGTTTTTT	CASNAPGGSNTGELFF
TRBV18	TRBJ2-3	TRBD2	few	TGTGCCAGCTCCCAGACGGCGGGAGGTTGGGGCACAGATACGCAGTATTTT	CASSQTAGGWGTDTQYF
TRBV7-2	TRBJ2-2	TRBD1	many	TGTGCCAGCAGATCTACAGGGGGCGCAACCGGGGAGCTGTTTTTT	CASRSTGGATGELFF
TRBV2	TRBJ2-7	NA	few	TGTGCCAGCAGGGCAAGCGGGCTCTCCTACGAGCAGTACTTC	CASRASGLSYEQYF
TRBV7-8	TRBJ2-1	TRBD2	few	TGTGCCAGCAGCCCCCCGGGGACTAGCGGGACCTACAATGAGCAGTTCTTC	CASSPPGTSGTYNEQFF
TRBV20-1	TRBJ2-1	NA	NA	TGCAGTGCTAATACCGGGACTCCAATTTCCTACAATGAGCAGTTCTTC	CSANTGTPISYNEQFF
TRBV6-2/TRBV6-3	TRBJ1-1	TRBD1	few	TGTGCCAGCAACAACAGGGGTGAAGCTTTCTTT	CASNNRGEAFF
TRBV20-1	TRBJ2-2	TRBD2	NA	TGCAGTGCTTTGCGCGGGAGCTGGACCGGGGAGCTGTTTTTT	CSALRGSWTGELFF
TRBV3-1	TRBJ2-2	NA	NA	TGTGCCAGCAGCCAGGCTTTGGGCAGGGGTGGGACCGGGGAGCTGTTTTTT	CASSQALGRGGTGELFF
TRBV24-1	TRBJ2-3	NA	NA	TGTGCCACCAGTGATTTTCAGGGTCCGCAGTATTTT	CATSDFQGPQYF
TRBV20-1	TRBJ2-7	NA	NA	TGCAGTGCTACAGTAGGGGGGACCTACGAGCAGTACTTC	CSATVGGTYEQYF
TRBV6-2/TRBV6-3	TRBJ1-2	TRBD1	few	TGTGCCAGCAGTTACCGGGGACAGGACGATGGCTACACCTTC	CASSYRGQDDGYTF
TRBV20-1	TRBJ2-7	NA	few	TGCAGTGCTAGATCGGGGAGAGGGAAATACGAGCAGTACTTC	CSARSGRGKYEQYF
TRBV4-3	TRBJ1-5	NA	few	TGCGCCAGCAGCCAAGATTTGCAGGGTGGTCAGCCCCAGCATTTT	CASSQDLQGGQPQHF
TRBV30	TRBJ2-1	NA	few	TGTGCCTGGAGTGTTCGCGGGACGTACTACAATGAGCAGTTCTTC	CAWSVRGTYYNEQFF